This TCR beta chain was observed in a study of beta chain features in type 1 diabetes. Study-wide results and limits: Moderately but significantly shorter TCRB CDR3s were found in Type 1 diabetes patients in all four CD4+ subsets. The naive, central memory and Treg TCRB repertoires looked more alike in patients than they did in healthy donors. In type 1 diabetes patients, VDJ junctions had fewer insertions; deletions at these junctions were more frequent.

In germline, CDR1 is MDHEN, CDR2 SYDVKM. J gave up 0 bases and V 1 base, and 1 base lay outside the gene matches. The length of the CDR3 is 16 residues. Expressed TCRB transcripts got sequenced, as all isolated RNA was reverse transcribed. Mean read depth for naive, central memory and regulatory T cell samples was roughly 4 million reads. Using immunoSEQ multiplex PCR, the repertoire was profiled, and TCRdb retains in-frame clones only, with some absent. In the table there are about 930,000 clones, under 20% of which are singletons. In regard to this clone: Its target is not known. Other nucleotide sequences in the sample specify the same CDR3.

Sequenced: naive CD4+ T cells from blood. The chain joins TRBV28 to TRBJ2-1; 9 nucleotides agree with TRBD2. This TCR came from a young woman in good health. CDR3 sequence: CASSLFSGSSYNEQFF. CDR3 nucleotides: TGTGCCAGCAGTTTATTTAGCGGGAGCTCCTACAATGAGCAGTTCTTC.